Each of the 7 T cell receptor beta chains below was sequenced from the same sample in a study of cytomegalovirus exposure and HLA in healthy donors. Researchers ran the PCR with 60 Vbeta and 13 Jbeta primers. Here immunoSEQ multiplex PCR was the method, and the copy in TCRdb shows in-frame clones only, minus some. Of under 200,000 clones in the sample, 70% to 90% were seen once. Sequenced: PBMCs. The receptors originated from a woman between 25 and 40 years old in good health and CMV-seronegative.

The V gene is TRBV7-2, the J gene TRBJ1-2; D unresolved. The V gene lost 5 bases and the J gene lost 0 bases, with 7 bases spanning the gap. Germline-derived CDR1 and CDR2 are SGHTA and FQGNSA. This CDR3 region has 13 residues. Here the CDR3 reads CASSPAANYGYTF. For the CDR3, the DNA is TGTGCCAGCAGCCCAGCGGCTAACTATGGCTACACCTTC. Filled out from reference TRBV7-2 and TRBJ1-2, the complete variable domain reads GAGVSQSPSNKVTEKGKDVELRCDPISGHTALYWYRQSLGQGLEFLIYFQGNSAPDKSGLPSDRFSAERTGGSVSTLTIQRTQQEDSAVYLCASSPAANYGYTFGSGTRLTVV.

The table lists this clone with a count of one. The chain uses TRBV29-1 and TRBJ2-2; D is perhaps TRBD2 (6 bases). CDR3 size: 16 residues. Between the trimmed V and J ends, which lost 6 bases and 0 bases, there was a span of 17 bases. Germline V gene lookup returns CDR1 SQVTM and CDR2 ANQGSEA. This chain's CDR3 is CSVELGRLPNTGELFF. The DNA for the CDR3 is TGCAGCGTCGAACTCGGGAGACTCCCGAACACCGGGGAGCTGTTTTTT.

The chain is built from TRBV2 and TRBJ2-1, with 8 bases that match TRBD1. Trimming cost V 10 bases and J 7 bases; bases outside gene matches: 9. The CDR3 runs to 13 residues. Germline V gene data show CDR1 as SNHLY and CDR2 as FYNNEI. The CDR3 protein is CATSGQGLNEQFF. For the CDR3, the DNA is TGTGCCACCTCAGGACAGGGTTTGAATGAGCAGTTCTTC.

The chain recombines TRBV6-6 with TRBJ1-3; 8 bases fit TRBD1. The V gene's germline CDR1 is MNHNY and CDR2 SVGAGI (reference sequence). The CDR3 is made up of 15 amino acids. V shed 7 bases and J 4 bases; nucleotides not matched to a gene: 9. This CDR3 is CASIPKQGGGNTIYF. CDR3 in DNA: TGTGCCAGCATTCCCAAACAGGGGGGGGGAAACACCATATATTTT.

Worth noting for this clone: The sample carries other DNA sequences with the same CDR3. This chain links TRBV27 with TRBJ2-1, with 11 bases aligning to TRBD2. V lost 8 bases to trimming and J lost 4 bases; unmatched junction nucleotides: 4. This CDR3 comprises 14 residues. CDR1 and CDR2 from the germline V gene are MNHEY and SMNVEV (reference sequence). In DNA form, the CDR3 reads TGTGCCAGCTCGGGACTAGCGGATTACAATGAGCAGTTCTTC. It is translated as CASSGLADYNEQFF.

The CDR3 DNA follows: TGCGCCAGCAGCTACCAAGCGGGACTCGCGGCCATTCAGTACTTC. This translates into CASSYQAGLAAIQYF. The J gene is TRBJ2-4, the V gene TRBV5-1; 7 nucleotides align to TRBD2. V lost 3 bases to trimming and J lost 9 bases; unmatched junction nucleotides: 12. The CDR3 is 15 residues long. Germline V CDR1 and CDR2: SGHRS, YFSETQ.

The chain recombines TRBV5-6 with TRBJ2-3; D is perhaps TRBD2 (6 bases). V lost 3 bases and J 4 bases, leaving 9 bases between the germline ends. CDR1 is SGHDT and CDR2 is YYEEEE in the germline V gene. The CDR3 spans 13 residues. CDR3 amino acids: CASSSPGADTQYF. DNA of the CDR3: TGTGCCAGCAGCTCGCCGGGGGCAGATACGCAGTATTTT.